This T cell receptor (beta chain) was found in a study of T cells in Graves' hyperthyroidism and ophthalmopathy. This clonotype was seen ten or more times. Its antigen is still unknown. Study results and caveats: For ophthalmopathy, model prediction preceded onset by a median 6.5 months. Most clonotypes that expanded in the thyroid above 0.001 also showed up in blood.

Graves' hyperthyroidism qualified as stable when ophthalmopathy did not progress within 18 months. Diagnosis of hyperthyroidism was new in patients aged 18 to 65, and its duration was under 2 months. Amplification of TCR beta CDR3 regions was performed using RNA transcripts as template. Using the HTBI primer set, a first-round RT-PCR was run on the TCR CDR3. TCRdb used MiXCR to reprocess the multiplex PCR reads, holding one entry per CDR3 protein. Of approximately 640,000 distinct CDR3 sequences in the sample, under 20% were seen once. Germline V gives CDR1 DFQATT, CDR2 SNEGSKA (reference sequence). V shed 0 bases and J 4 bases; nucleotides not matched to a gene: 5. This CDR3 is 15 amino acids long.

The sample consisted of blood. The source is a woman in her twenties or thirties with Graves' hyperthyroidism. The rearrangement uses TRBV20-1 and TRBJ2-1, with 8 bases aligning to TRBD1. The chain's CDR3 is CSARDRQGLYNEQFF. Here the CDR3 DNA reads TGCAGTGCTAGAGATCGACAGGGGTTGTACAATGAGCAGTTCTTC.